These 21 T cell receptor beta chains share one sample of origin, sequenced in a study of beta chain features in type 1 diabetes. Findings and caveats of the study: All four CD4+ subsets of Type 1 diabetes patients contained TCRB CDR3s that were moderately but significantly shorter.

These receptors are not linked to any known antigen. Of the isolated RNA, all was reverse transcribed, and so the sequenced material was expressed TCRB transcripts. Sequenced by immunoSEQ multiplex PCR; TCRdb stores in-frame clones only, minus some. This sample yields about 700,000 clones, of which around 15% are seen a single time; 0.022% belongs to the top ten. Sequencing was carried out using naive CD4+ T cells from blood. These receptors all come from a man between 18 and 35 years old with type 1 diabetes.

This clone showed up just a few times. The same CDR3 arises from other DNA sequences in this sample as well. The V gene is TRBV6-5, the J gene TRBJ1-5; 7 nucleotides match TRBD1. The germline gives CDR1 MNHEY, CDR2 SVGAGI. V shed 0 bases and J 2 bases; nucleotides not matched to a gene: 1. The CDR3 is 15 amino acids. CDR3 nucleotide sequence: TGTGCCAGCAGTTACTCGGGGACAGGCAATCAGCCCCAGCATTTT. Its translation is CASSYSGTGNQPQHF.

This clone was counted between two and nine times. The chain combines TRBV5-6 with TRBJ1-5, with a tentative D call TRBD1 (5 bases). CDR1 SGHDT and CDR2 YYEEEE come from the germline V gene. V was pared by 2 bases and J by 3 bases, with 9 bases between. The CDR3 is 14 amino acids. The CDR3: CASSFQGLNQPQHF. CDR3 DNA: TGTGCCAGCAGCTTCCAGGGCCTCAATCAGCCCCAGCATTTT.

The chain carries TRBV29-1 and TRBJ2-5, with D perhaps TRBD1 (5 bases). Deletions cut 4 bases from V and 5 bases from J, with 11 bases between. Germline CDR1 SQVTM, CDR2 ANQGSEA. The CDR3 length is 12 residues. CDR3 region: CSVAQGGETQYF. CDR3 DNA: TGCAGCGTTGCCCAGGGTGGGGAGACCCAGTACTTC.

The chain carries TRBV27 and TRBJ1-5, with D possibly TRBD1 on 5 matching bases. V lost 3 bases to trimming and J lost 4 bases, with 7 bases between them. Germline values: CDR1 MNHEY, CDR2 SMNVEV (reference sequence). The CDR3 has 13 residues. CDR3 in amino acids: CASSFRENQPQHF. Written as DNA, the CDR3 is TGTGCCAGCAGTTTCAGGGAAAATCAGCCCCAGCATTTT.

This clone was seen only a few times. The chain employs TRBV7-9 and TRBJ1-6; D uncertain. Looked up from germline, CDR1 is SEHNR and CDR2 is FQNEAQ (reference sequence). The CDR3 has 14 residues. The ends were cut back, 5 bases at V and 8 bases at J, with 13 bases in the middle. CDR3 sequence reads: CASSRRGRDSPLHF. The CDR3 coding sequence is TGTGCCAGCAGCCGACGTGGGAGGGATTCACCCCTCCACTTT.

V is TRBV10-3 and J is TRBJ2-5, with D possibly being TRBD1 (6 bases). Trimming took 4 bases from V and 2 from J, leaving 14 bases between them. The CDR3 runs to 15 residues. The germline V gene encodes CDR1 ENHRY and CDR2 SYGVKD. The CDR3 sequence is CAISATGGGQETQYF. The CDR3, as DNA: TGTGCCATCAGTGCGACAGGTGGGGGACAAGAGACCCAGTACTTC.

The chain has TRBV28 and TRBJ2-5; 10 bases are a match to TRBD1. CDR3 length: 14 residues. CDR1 and CDR2 (germline): MDHEN, SYDVKM. The V and J ends lost 7 bases and 4 bases, in that order; junction bases with no gene match: 6. In nucleotides, the CDR3 is TGTGCCAGCACCCCGGACAGGGGGGGAGAGACCCAGTACTTC. It translates to CASTPDRGGETQYF.

The rearrangement links TRBV6-4 to TRBJ1-1; D ambiguous. CDR1 is MRHNA and CDR2 is SNTAGT in the germline V gene. Trimming took off 4 bases at V and 6 bases at J, with 12 bases between the two ends. The CDR3 length is 13 residues. The CDR3: CASSALGGAEAFF. As DNA, the CDR3 is TGTGCCAGCAGTGCCCTGGGCGGCGCTGAAGCTTTCTTT.

The chain combines TRBV7-2 with TRBJ2-1, with D perhaps matching TRBD2 (6 bases). V was cut by 2 bases and J by 7 bases, with 18 bases left in between. The length of the CDR3 is 16 residues. Germline lookup yields CDR1 SGHTA and CDR2 FQGNSA. CDR3 bases: TGTGCCAGCAGCTTAAACTCCGCGGGGTCAGGGAATGAGCAGTTCTTC. It codes for CASSLNSAGSGNEQFF.

The chain is built from TRBV5-8 and TRBJ1-5; possibly TRBD1 for D (5 bases). CDR1 and CDR2 (germline): SGHTS, YDEGEE. With 4 bases removed from V and 1 base from J, the gap between germline ends came to 18 bases. The length of the CDR3 is 17 residues. CDR3: CASSHRPRDPSNQPQHF. CDR3 nucleotide sequence: TGTGCCAGCAGCCACAGGCCTCGGGACCCAAGCAATCAGCCCCAGCATTTT.

This clone turned up a few times. The chain employs TRBV6-5 and TRBJ1-2; 7 nucleotides line up with TRBD1. The V and J ends lost 0 bases and 7 bases, in that order; junction bases with no gene match: 5. Germline V lookup: CDR1 MNHEY, CDR2 SVGAGI. CDR3 length: 14 amino acids. The CDR3 nucleotides read TGTGCCAGCAGTTACTCCGGACAGGCTCTTGGCTACACCTTC. It yields the protein CASSYSGQALGYTF.

The chain uses TRBV5-1 and TRBJ2-1, with TRBD2 as a possible D gene (6 bases). Trimming took off 2 bases at V and 1 base at J, with 10 bases between the two ends. Germline CDR1 is SGHRS and CDR2 is YFSETQ. This CDR3 is 15 amino acids long. CDR3 nucleotide sequence: TGCGCCAGCAGCTTCAGTGCGGGGTCCTACAATGAGCAGTTCTTC. Translating gives CASSFSAGSYNEQFF.

V usage is TRBV2 and J usage is TRBJ2-2; D is undetermined. Trimming took 4 bases from V and 6 from J, leaving 9 bases between them. This CDR3 has 13 residues. CDR1 and CDR2 from the germline V gene are SNHLY and FYNNEI. The chain's CDR3 is CASSVRHAGELFF. The CDR3 DNA follows: TGTGCCAGCAGTGTCCGACACGCCGGGGAGCTGTTTTTT.

The sample holds a few counts of this clone. V usage is TRBV19 and J usage is TRBJ2-1, with TRBD2 matching over 10 bases. There are 13 residues in the CDR3. J was trimmed by 7 bases and V by 4 bases; bases with no gene match: 1. Germline values: CDR1 LNHDA, CDR2 SQIVND (reference sequence). The CDR3 DNA reads as TGTGCCAGTAGTACGGGACTAGCGAATGAGCAGTTCTTC. Translation gives CASSTGLANEQFF.

This clone was counted a few times. In the same sample, other DNA sequences code for this CDR3. The chain is built from TRBV28 and TRBJ1-2; no clear D gene. The CDR3 is made up of 14 amino acids. V was pared by 5 bases and J by 2 bases, with 12 bases between. In germline, CDR1 is MDHEN, CDR2 SYDVKM. The CDR3 coding sequence is TGTGCCAGCAGTCTGCCGACGGGAAACTATGGCTACACCTTC. Translating gives CASSLPTGNYGYTF.

The chain recombines TRBV14 with TRBJ2-7, with TRBD1 matching over 7 bases. V lost 4 bases to trimming and J lost 3 bases; unmatched junction nucleotides: 6. The CDR3 extends over 14 amino acids. CDR1 and CDR2 from the germline V gene are SGHDN and FVKESK. The CDR3 DNA reads TGTGCCAGCAGCCGGAACCGGGACAGCTACGAGCAGTACTTC. This codes for CASSRNRDSYEQYF.

This chain connects TRBV2 to TRBJ2-2; D uncertain. V was shortened by 6 bases and J by 3 bases, with 5 bases between the two germline ends. The CDR3 length is 12 residues. The germline V gene has CDR1 SNHLY and CDR2 FYNNEI. In nucleotides, the CDR3 is TGTGCCAGCAGCGATTACACCGGGGAGCTGTTTTTT. It translates to CASSDYTGELFF.

The chain couples TRBV15 to TRBJ1-3, with D possibly being TRBD1 (6 bases). V gave up 0 bases and J gave up 0 bases, with 15 bases separating them. The germline CDR1 and CDR2 sequences are LNHNV and YYDKDF (reference sequence). The CDR3 loop spans 18 amino acids. Written as DNA, the CDR3 is TGTGCCACCAGCAGAGATTTGGGGGCGATGAACTCTGGAAACACCATATATTTT. As protein: CATSRDLGAMNSGNTIYF.

The chain is built from TRBV7-3 and TRBJ2-3; D gene ambiguous. Trimming took 5 bases from V and 5 from J, leaving 8 bases between them. This CDR3 contains 12 residues. Germline CDR1 is SGHTA and CDR2 is FQGTGA. CDR3: CASSPDGDTQYF. In nucleotides, the CDR3 is TGTGCCAGCAGCCCGGACGGAGATACGCAGTATTTT.

The gene calls are TRBV13 and TRBJ1-2; D is ambiguous. The germline CDR1 and CDR2 sequences are PRHDT and FYEKMQ (reference sequence). Between the trimmed V and J ends, which lost 0 bases and 5 bases, there was a span of 10 bases. The CDR3 has 14 amino acids. The CDR3, as DNA: TGTGCCAGCAGCTTAGGTAGGGTCGGGTATGGCTACACCTTC. It encodes CASSLGRVGYGYTF.

The V gene is TRBV7-9, the J gene TRBJ1-4, with D possibly TRBD1 on 5 matching bases. This CDR3 contains 14 residues. Germline V gene data show CDR1 as SEHNR and CDR2 as FQNEAQ (reference sequence). V lost 5 bases and J 6 bases, leaving 13 bases between the germline ends. DNA for the CDR3: TGTGCCAGCAGCCCAGGGACTGGGGATGAAAAACTGTTTTTT. This gives the protein CASSPGTGDEKLFF.